These 14 T cell receptor beta chains were all obtained from the same sample, sequenced in a study of CD8+CD57+ T cells in acquired aplastic anemia. TCR beta VDJ and CDR3 were profiled, and genomic DNA was the template. From the reads, TCRdb called clonotypes with MiXCR, one entry per CDR3 protein. This sample has about 160,000 distinct CDR3 sequences, with around half found just once. Sequencing involved patients with CD8+CD57+ cell expansion previously shown by flow cytometry. The sequenced sample consisted of sorted CD4+, CD8+, or CD8+CD57+ T cells (not recorded which) from PBMCs. Receptor source: a human donor with aplastic anemia.

This clonotype was seen many times. The chain has TRBV20-1 and TRBJ2-3, with D perhaps matching TRBD1 (6 bases). CDR3 length: 17 amino acids. The germline V and J ends were trimmed by 0 bases and 6 bases, with 22 bases remaining between them. CDR1 is DFQATT, CDR2 SNEGSKA, per germline (reference sequence). The chain's CDR3 is CSARDQGRVGVKDTQYF. DNA of the CDR3: TGCAGTGCTAGAGATCAGGGGCGGGTGGGTGTCAAGGATACGCAGTATTTT.

The sample holds a few counts of this clonotype. V gene TRBV24-1 combines with J gene TRBJ1-1; D is perhaps TRBD1 (5 bases). Germline V CDR1 and CDR2: KGHDR, SFDVKD. This CDR3 is 13 amino acids long. The V end lost 9 bases, the J end lost 3 bases, and 13 bases lay between the germline ends. The DNA for the CDR3 is TGTGCCACCGGTTCAGGGCGGGACACTGAAGCTTTCTTT. Residues: CATGSGRDTEAFF.

This clonotype was seen repeatedly, ten times or more. The chain carries TRBV4-3 and TRBJ2-3; D gene unclear. Germline loops: CDR1 LGHNA, CDR2 YSLEER. The ends were cut back, 1 base at V and 2 bases at J, with 10 bases in the middle. CDR3 length: 15 residues. CDR3 region: CASSQVWISTDTQYF. Here the CDR3 DNA reads TGCGCCAGCAGCCAAGTATGGATTTCCACAGATACGCAGTATTTT.

The rearrangement uses TRBV19 and TRBJ2-7; no clear D. The CDR3 sequence is 14 residues long. V lost 2 bases to trimming and J lost 6 bases, with 14 bases between them. CDR1 and CDR2 (germline): LNHDA, SQIVND (reference sequence). Written as DNA, the CDR3 is TGTGCCAGTAGTATATCTGGACGCAAGGTCGAGCAGTACTTC. Its protein product is CASSISGRKVEQYF.

The chain links TRBV6-1 to TRBJ1-1; 10 positions agree with TRBD1. The junction had 8 bases not matched to a gene; V was cut back by 5 bases and J by 5 bases. This CDR3 has 15 residues. Germline loops: CDR1 MNHNS, CDR2 SASEGT. The chain's CDR3 is CASSLTGTGVTEAFF. CDR3 DNA: TGTGCCAGCAGTCTAACCGGGACAGGGGTGACTGAAGCTTTCTTT.

Only a few counts were recorded for this clonotype. The genes are TRBV2 and TRBJ1-1; D is unresolved. CDR1 and CDR2 from the germline V gene are SNHLY and FYNNEI. Trimming removed 6 bases at V and 0 bases at J, with 11 bases between. The CDR3 is 14 residues long. DNA for the CDR3: TGTGCCAGCAGAGATGGTACGCTGAACACTGAAGCTTTCTTT. Its translation is CASRDGTLNTEAFF.

The sample holds one count of this clonotype. This chain connects TRBV19 to TRBJ2-1; no firm D call. Germline CDR1 LNHDA, CDR2 SQIVND (reference sequence). Trimming shortened V by 9 bases and J by 0 bases, and 15 bases separated the two germline ends. The CDR3 length is 15 residues. The chain's CDR3 is CASSVGPVSYNEQFF. The CDR3 bases are TGTGCCAGCAGCGTAGGTCCAGTCTCCTACAATGAGCAGTTCTTC.

In this sample, this clonotype is medium-sized. This chain connects TRBV15 to TRBJ1-5; perhaps TRBD1 as D (5 bases). CDR3 length equals 17 residues. Germline V lookup: CDR1 LNHNV, CDR2 YYDKDF (reference sequence). Trimming took 0 bases from V and 2 from J, leaving 14 bases between them. The CDR3: CATSRDHRQGGNQPQHF. CDR3 nucleotide sequence: TGTGCCACCAGCAGAGATCATCGGCAGGGAGGCAATCAGCCCCAGCATTTT. The complete variable domain, with remaining parts taken from reference TRBV15 and TRBJ1-5, reads DAMVIQNPRYQVTQFGKPVTLSCSQTLNHNVMYWYQQKSSQAPKLLFHYYDKDFNNEADTPDNFQSRRPNTSFCFLDIRSPGLGDTAMYLCATSRDHRQGGNQPQHFGDGTRLSIL.

The V call is TRBV20-1, the J call TRBJ1-2, with D tentatively TRBD1 (5 bases). V gave up 7 bases and J gave up 8 bases, with 14 bases separating them. Germline-derived CDR1 and CDR2 are DFQATT and SNEGSKA (reference sequence). This CDR3 has 11 residues. The CDR3 loop reads CSVRDVEGYTF. For the CDR3, the DNA is TGCAGTGTAAGGGACGTAGAGGGCTACACCTTC.

The chain uses TRBV2 and TRBJ2-1; possibly TRBD2 for D (6 bases). Per germline, CDR1 SNHLY and CDR2 FYNNEI. This CDR3 spans 17 amino acids. V lost 1 base to trimming and J lost 0 bases, with 13 bases between them. This CDR3 reads CASSEVVREYSYNEQFF. CDR3 nucleotide sequence: TGTGCCAGCAGTGAAGTCGTCCGGGAGTACTCCTACAATGAGCAGTTCTTC.

This clonotype was counted ten times or more. The V and J genes are TRBV10-3 and TRBJ1-4; TRBD1 matches 8 bases. The junction had 5 bases not matched to a gene; V was cut back by 0 bases and J by 8 bases. The CDR3 extends over 15 amino acids. Germline V lookup: CDR1 ENHRY, CDR2 SYGVKD. DNA for the CDR3: TGTGCCATCAGTGAGTCGACAGGGGTGGGAGAAAAACTGTTTTTT. Amino acids: CAISESTGVGEKLFF.

V and J are TRBV29-1 and TRBJ2-5; the match to TRBD1 covers 7 bases. The CDR3 consists of 13 residues. Germline lookup yields CDR1 SQVTM and CDR2 ANQGSEA. J gave up 5 bases and V 4 bases, and 7 bases lay outside the gene matches. The CDR3 DNA reads as TGCAGCGTTGCTGAACAGGGGCTCGAGACCCAGTACTTC. Translation gives CSVAEQGLETQYF.

With regard to this clonotype: The junction differs from germline at one of its ends, possibly a read error. The CDR3 is CASSLGAEGEAFF. CDR3 in DNA: TGTGCTAGCAGCCTCGGGGCCGAGGGTGAAGCTTTCTTT. The gene calls are TRBV2 and TRBJ1-1, with D maybe TRBD1 (5 bases). The V gene's germline CDR1 is SNHLY and CDR2 FYNNEI. This CDR3 contains 13 residues.

Turning to this clonotype: One base away lies a much larger clone, so this may be a sequencing read error. The chain joins TRBV27 to TRBJ1-5, with no clear D. Per germline, CDR1 MNHEY and CDR2 SMNVEV (reference sequence). The CDR3 is made up of 13 amino acids. The CDR3 DNA reads as TGTGCCATCCCCCACCATAGCAGTCAGCCCCAGCATTTT. It specifies CAIPHHSSQPQHF.